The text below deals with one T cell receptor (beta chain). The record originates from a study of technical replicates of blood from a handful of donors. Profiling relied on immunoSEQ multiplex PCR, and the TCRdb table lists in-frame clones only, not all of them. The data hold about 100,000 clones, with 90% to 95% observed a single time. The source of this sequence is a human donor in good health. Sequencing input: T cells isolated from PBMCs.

The CDR3 reads CASSYYSGLTDTQYF. The CDR3 bases are TGTGCCAGCAGTTACTATAGCGGACTCACAGATACGCAGTATTTT. The chain combines TRBV6-5 with TRBJ2-3; TRBD2 might be the D (6 bases). Trimming removed 1 base from V and 2 bases from J, with 10 bases in between. Germline values: CDR1 MNHEY, CDR2 SVGAGI. This CDR3 is built from 15 residues.